Shown below are 13 T cell receptor beta chains from a single sample sequenced in a study of T cells after yellow fever vaccination. Each CDR3 protein is one row after TCRdb ran MiXCR on the 5' RACE reads. The sample contains around 610,000 distinct CDR3 sequences, approximately 13% of which appear only once. This material consisted of PBMCs, taken on the day of the yellow fever booster vaccination. These receptors were taken from a man aged 30 to 45 who received the YFV17D yellow fever vaccine.

This clonotype was observed a handful of times. The chain employs TRBV3-1 and TRBJ2-7; TRBD1 matches at 8 bases. The V gene's germline CDR1 is LGHDT and CDR2 YNNKEL (reference sequence). J was trimmed by 0 bases and V by 5 bases; bases with no gene match: 6. This CDR3 has 15 amino acids. CDR3 loop: CASSLTGGNSYEQYF. In nucleotides, the CDR3 is TGTGCCAGCAGCTTAACAGGGGGAAACTCCTACGAGCAGTACTTC.

There are a few counts of this clonotype. The chain carries TRBV28 and TRBJ2-2; 7 nucleotides match TRBD2. The CDR3 has 15 residues. Germline CDR1 MDHEN, CDR2 SYDVKM. V shed 11 bases and J 4 bases; nucleotides not matched to a gene: 13. CDR3 loop: CASGGGVVFTGELFF. The CDR3 DNA sequence: TGTGCCTCCGGGGGAGGGGTCGTATTCACCGGGGAGCTGTTTTTT.

This clonotype showed up just a few times. This chain links TRBV28 with TRBJ1-6; D remains unclear. This CDR3 region has 13 residues. Per the germline V gene, CDR1 is MDHEN and CDR2 is SYDVKM. V was trimmed by 5 bases and J by 6 bases, leaving 8 bases between them. The chain's CDR3 is CASSRLTNSPLHF. The DNA for the CDR3 is TGTGCCAGCAGTCGCCTCACTAATTCACCCCTCCACTTT.

The V gene is TRBV7-9, the J gene TRBJ1-4, with TRBD1 as a possible D gene (5 bases). The CDR3 is 13 amino acids. Per germline, CDR1 SEHNR and CDR2 FQNEAQ (reference sequence). Trimming removed 6 bases at V and 6 bases at J, with 11 bases between. The CDR3 loop is CASSPGTDEKLFF. In nucleotides, the CDR3 is TGTGCCAGCAGTCCCGGGACGGATGAAAAACTGTTTTTT. Supplemented by reference TRBV7-9 and TRBJ1-4, the full variable domain reads DTGVSQNPRHKITKRGQNVTFRCDPISEHNRLYWYRQTLGQGPEFLTYFQNEAQLEKSRLLSDRFSAERPKGSFSTLEIQRTEQGDSAMYLCASSPGTDEKLFFGSGTQLSVL.

The V call is TRBV28, the J call TRBJ2-1, with 13 nucleotides matching TRBD2. The germline V gene encodes CDR1 MDHEN and CDR2 SYDVKM. The V gene end was trimmed by 7 bases and the J gene end by 7 bases; junction bases not matched to a gene: 7. This CDR3 region has 15 residues. In DNA form, the CDR3 reads TGTGCCAGCATCCCAGGGACTAGCGGGACTAATGAGCAGTTCTTC. This encodes CASIPGTSGTNEQFF. The variable domain in full, completed from reference TRBV28 and TRBJ2-1, reads DVKVTQSSRYLVKRTGEKVFLECVQDMDHENMFWYRQDPGLGLRLIYFSYDVKMKEKGDIPEGYSVSREKKERFSLILESASTNQTSMYLCASIPGTSGTNEQFFGPGTRLTVL.

In this sample, this clonotype turned up a few times. The chain recombines TRBV28 with TRBJ2-3, with D perhaps assigned TRBD1 or TRBD2 (5 bases each). CDR1 is MDHEN and CDR2 is SYDVKM in the germline V gene. Trimming shortened V by 9 bases and J by 3 bases, and 22 bases separated the two germline ends. This CDR3 comprises 16 residues. CDR3 coding DNA: TGTGCCAGTCCTCCACCGTCTGGGGGTTTGACAGATACGCAGTATTTT. Its translation is CASPPPSGGLTDTQYF.

This clonotype was found many times. The CDR3 DNA reads as TGTGCCAGCAGCTTGGTTGGAACCTACGAGCAGTACTTC. Its translation: CASSLVGTYEQYF. This chain links TRBV7-2 with TRBJ2-7; D remains unclear. The CDR3 runs to 13 residues. Germline V gives CDR1 SGHTA, CDR2 FQGNSA. With 3 bases removed from V and 2 bases from J, the gap between germline ends came to 8 bases.

Here the CDR3 reads CASSTPSGRASGELFF. CDR3 in DNA: TGTGCCAGCAGCACCCCTAGCGGGAGGGCGTCCGGGGAGCTGTTTTTT. V gene TRBV21-1 combines with J gene TRBJ2-2; no check of the table's D call, TRBD2, against the DNA was made. TRBV21-1 is flagged as a pseudogene. The CDR3 sequence is 16 residues long.

This clonotype was observed a few times. The chain links TRBV18 to TRBJ2-2; D not resolved. The germline V and J ends were trimmed by 2 bases and 4 bases, with 20 bases remaining between them. CDR1 is KGHSH and CDR2 is LQKENI in the germline V gene. The CDR3 covers 18 residues. The CDR3 region is CASSPFGSFGFTTGELFF. The CDR3 region has the DNA TGTGCCAGCTCACCATTTGGGTCTTTCGGCTTCACCACCGGGGAGCTGTTTTTT.

The chain joins TRBV10-3 to TRBJ2-3; TRBD2 might be the D (6 bases). The CDR3 spans 14 residues. Per the germline V gene, CDR1 is ENHRY and CDR2 is SYGVKD. Trimming pared 4 bases from V and 1 base from J, leaving 9 bases between. CDR3 in amino acids: CAISVERGTDTQYF. As DNA, the CDR3 is TGTGCCATCAGTGTAGAGCGGGGCACAGATACGCAGTATTTT.

The rearrangement joins TRBV2 to TRBJ2-1; TRBD1 matches 7 bases. Germline loops: CDR1 SNHLY, CDR2 FYNNEI. Trimming removed 6 bases from V and 14 bases from J; junction bases left unmatched: 10. There are 12 residues in the CDR3. The DNA of the CDR3 is TGTGCCAGCAGAATCGGGACAGAATTAGAGTTCTTC. Translation gives CASRIGTELEFF.

J is TRBJ2-7 and V is TRBV20-1, with 10 bases aligning to TRBD2. CDR1 and CDR2 from the germline V gene are DFQATT and SNEGSKA (reference sequence). The CDR3 has 14 amino acids. Losses at the gene ends were 5 bases for V and 2 bases for J; bases not matched to a gene: 6. The CDR3 nucleotides are TGCAGTGCTCCGGATAGCGGGAGGACCTACGAGCAGTACTTC. Its protein is CSAPDSGRTYEQYF.

DNA for the CDR3: TGTGCCAGCAGTGCCCCCGCGACAGGGAACACTGAAGCTTTCTTT. Residues: CASSAPATGNTEAFF. The V gene is TRBV27, the J gene TRBJ1-1; D may be TRBD1 (6 bases). Germline CDR1 MNHEY, CDR2 SMNVEV (reference sequence). Trimming cost V 5 bases and J 1 base, with 14 bases left between them. The CDR3 contains 15 residues.